The T cell receptor beta chain under discussion was sequenced for a study of cytomegalovirus exposure and HLA in healthy donors. Study-level results: According to an earlier analysis, most TCR beta V segments yielded productive rearrangements about 87% or about 30% of the time.

With 60 Vbeta and 13 Jbeta primers, the PCR was carried out. Profiling relied on immunoSEQ multiplex PCR, and the TCRdb table lists in-frame clones only, not all of them. The top ten hold about 0.71% of the sample, which has under 150,000 clones, approximately 81% seen once. The germline V gene has CDR1 MRHNA and CDR2 SNTAGT. The CDR3 is made up of 16 amino acids. Deletions cut 6 bases from V and 9 bases from J, with 24 bases between. Details on this clone: Its antigen is unidentified.

What was sequenced was PBMCs. V and J are TRBV6-4 and TRBJ2-1, with D possibly being TRBD1 (6 bases). The receptor was derived from a man younger than 35 in good health and CMV-seronegative. The CDR3 reads CASSEMGAVDTGEQFF. The CDR3 bases are TGTGCCAGCAGCGAAATGGGGGCGGTCGATACGGGTGAGCAGTTCTTC.